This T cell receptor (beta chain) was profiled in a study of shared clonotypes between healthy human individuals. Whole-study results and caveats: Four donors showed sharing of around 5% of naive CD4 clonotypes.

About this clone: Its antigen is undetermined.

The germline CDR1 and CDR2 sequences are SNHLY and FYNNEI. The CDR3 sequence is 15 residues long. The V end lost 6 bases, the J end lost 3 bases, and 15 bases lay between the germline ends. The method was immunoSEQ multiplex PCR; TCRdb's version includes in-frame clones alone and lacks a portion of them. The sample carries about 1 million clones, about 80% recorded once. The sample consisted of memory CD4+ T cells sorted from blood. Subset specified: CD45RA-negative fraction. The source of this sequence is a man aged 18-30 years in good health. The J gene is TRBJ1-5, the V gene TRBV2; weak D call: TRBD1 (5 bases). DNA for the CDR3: TGTGCCAGCAGCCTAGCGGGGGGTTCCAATCAGCCCCAGCATTTT. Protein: CASSLAGGSNQPQHF.